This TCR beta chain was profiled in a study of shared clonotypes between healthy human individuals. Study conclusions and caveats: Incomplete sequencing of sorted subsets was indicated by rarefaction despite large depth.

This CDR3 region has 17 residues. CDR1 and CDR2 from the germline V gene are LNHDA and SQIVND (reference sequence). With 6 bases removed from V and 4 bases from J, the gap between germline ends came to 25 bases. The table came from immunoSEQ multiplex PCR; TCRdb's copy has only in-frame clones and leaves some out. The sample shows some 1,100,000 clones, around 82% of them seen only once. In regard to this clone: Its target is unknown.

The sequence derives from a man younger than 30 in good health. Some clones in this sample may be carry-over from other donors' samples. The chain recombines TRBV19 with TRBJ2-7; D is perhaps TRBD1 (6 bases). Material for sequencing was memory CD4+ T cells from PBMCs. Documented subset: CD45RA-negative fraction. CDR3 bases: TGTGCCAGTAGCCCTAGGGCCAGAACGGGACACCCTTACGAGCAGTACTTC. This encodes CASSPRARTGHPYEQYF.